This T cell receptor (beta chain) was identified in a study of beta chain features in type 1 diabetes. As for the study in general: No patient-donor differences in age, gender, total cells or subset yield. General observations from the study: Reads derived from cDNA could over-represent cells showing high TCR expression. A moderate, significant TCRB CDR3 shortening appeared in type 1 diabetes across four CD4+ subsets.

What was sequenced were expressed TCRB transcripts, since all of the isolated RNA had been reverse transcribed. Sequencing was performed with immunoSEQ multiplex PCR; in TCRdb, only in-frame clones are kept and a portion is missing. The sample carries 150,000 to 200,000 clones, roughly 63% recorded once. In its sample, this clone was seen a few times. Antigen: not known. Here the CDR3 omits its conserved ending phenylalanine or tryptophan, so a read error is the likely source. Because the CDR3's place on the DNA is in doubt, the DNA is left out and the CDR3 is given as listed by TCRdb. The CDR3 numbers 8 amino acids, ends counted.

The specimen sequenced was naive CD4+ T cells from blood. The chain is built from TRBV21-1 and TRBJ1-3; the DNA was not compared with TRBD1, the D call given in the table. TRBV21-1 is listed as a pseudogene. The receptor comes from a man aged 25 to 40 with type 1 diabetes. The CDR3 sequence is CAIPGQGP.